Below, 10 T cell receptor beta chains from the same sample are listed, as sequenced in a study of Graves' ophthalmopathy and Graves' hyperthyroidism. The study amplified TCR beta CDR3 regions using RNA transcripts. RT-PCR with HTBI primers came first, then second-round multiplex PCR. Each CDR3 protein gets one entry after TCRdb re-called the multiplex PCR reads with MiXCR. The repertoire holds about 740,000 distinct CDR3 sequences, approximately 40% seen once, with 44% in the top ten. Sample: peripheral blood. These receptors came from an adult man with Graves' ophthalmopathy.

This rearrangement joins TRBV15 to TRBJ1-1; D is perhaps TRBD1 (5 bases). The V and J ends lost 0 bases and 4 bases respectively, with 12 bases between them. Germline V gene lookup returns CDR1 LNHNV and CDR2 YYDKDF (reference sequence). The CDR3 runs 15 residues. In DNA, the CDR3 is TGTGCCACCAGCAGAGATACGGGGGTAGTCACTGAAGCTTTCTTT. This codes for CATSRDTGVVTEAFF.

This sequence joins TRBV11-2 and TRBJ2-7; 15 bases agree with TRBD2. Per germline, CDR1 SGHAT and CDR2 FQNNGV. The CDR3 extends over 18 amino acids. J gave up 0 bases and V 5 bases, and 8 bases lay outside the gene matches. The CDR3 loop is CASSQGLAGGWDSYEQYF. CDR3 nucleotides: TGTGCCAGCAGCCAGGGACTAGCGGGAGGATGGGACTCCTACGAGCAGTACTTC.

The chain uses TRBV11-2 and TRBJ2-7; D assignment may be TRBD1 or TRBD2 (5 bases each). Germline-derived CDR1 and CDR2 are SGHAT and FQNNGV. Trimming took off 5 bases at V and 3 bases at J, with 20 bases between the two ends. This CDR3 is 16 amino acids long. CDR3 in amino acids: CASSRDPSGGGYEQYF. The CDR3 DNA reads as TGTGCCAGCAGCCGGGACCCCTCTGGGGGTGGCTACGAGCAGTACTTC.

This clonotype was counted ten times or more. V and J are TRBV7-9 and TRBJ2-7, with 10 bases fitting TRBD2. The CDR3 is 15 residues long. The germline gives CDR1 SEHNR, CDR2 FQNEAQ (reference sequence). V shed 1 base and J 7 bases; nucleotides not matched to a gene: 7. CDR3 sequence reads: CASSLVAGGREEQYF. The DNA for the CDR3 is TGTGCCAGCAGCTTAGTAGCGGGAGGACGAGAAGAGCAGTACTTC. The full variable domain, with the rest looked up from reference TRBV7-9 and TRBJ2-7, is DTGVSQNPRHKITKRGQNVTFRCDPISEHNRLYWYRQTLGQGPEFLTYFQNEAQLEKSRLLSDRFSAERPKGSFSTLEIQRTEQGDSAMYLCASSLVAGGREEQYFGPGTRLTVT.

This clonotype was detected only a few times. The CDR3 is CASSPSRTQYF. The CDR3 nucleotides read TGTGCCAGCAGCCCCTCGCGAACCCAGTACTTC. This chain connects TRBV4-2 to TRBJ2-5; D gene uncertain. V lost 4 bases and J 8 bases, leaving 8 bases between the germline ends. The CDR3 consists of 11 residues. The V gene's germline CDR1 is LGHNA and CDR2 YNFKEQ.

V gene TRBV5-1 combines with J gene TRBJ2-6; unclear D gene. V lost 3 bases to trimming and J lost 2 bases, with 12 bases between them. The CDR3 totals 16 residues. Germline lookup yields CDR1 SGHRS and CDR2 YFSETQ. CDR3 sequence (DNA): TGCGCCAGCAGCTCGCAGGACCTCCCTGGGGCCAACGTCCTGACTTTC. This translates into CASSSQDLPGANVLTF.

The rearrangement joins TRBV6-1 to TRBJ1-2; the match to TRBD1 covers 9 bases. V was pared by 6 bases and J by 5 bases, with 7 bases of the junction left unmatched. The CDR3 consists of 14 residues. CDR1 MNHNS and CDR2 SASEGT come from the germline V gene. The DNA of the CDR3 is TGTGCCAGCAGGCCGGGACAGGGCTATTATGGCTACACCTTC. Translation gives CASRPGQGYYGYTF.

This rearrangement joins TRBV9 to TRBJ2-7, with 10 bases that match TRBD2. This CDR3 has 17 residues. In germline, CDR1 is SGDLS, CDR2 YYNGEE. The V segment lost 5 bases and the J segment 4 bases; nucleotides outside the gene matches: 15. The DNA of the CDR3 is TGTGCCAGCAGATCCCAGCGGGGGGGCCCAGAGACATACGAGCAGTACTTC. The encoded protein is CASRSQRGGPETYEQYF.

V gene TRBV12-3 or TRBV12-4 combines with J gene TRBJ2-5, with 12 bases fitting TRBD2. V gave up 3 bases and J gave up 5 bases; unmatched junction bases: 7. This CDR3 contains 16 residues. The CDR3 nucleotides read TGTGCCAGCAGTTTCGGACTAGCGGGATCGGGGGAGACCCAGTACTTC. Translated, it gives CASSFGLAGSGETQYF.

This clonotype was detected many times. The chain combines TRBV10-2 with TRBJ1-2; D is ambiguous. Germline-derived CDR1 and CDR2 are WSHSY and SAAADI. The V and J ends lost 3 bases and 4 bases respectively, with 15 bases between them. The CDR3 is 15 residues long. In DNA, the CDR3 is TGCGCCAGCAGTGATGCCTACCAGCCTTTCTATGGCTACACCTTC. Protein sequence: CASSDAYQPFYGYTF.